Shown below are 2 T cell receptor beta chains from a single sample sequenced in a study of blood T cell repertoires in COVID-19. Only in-frame clones appear in the TCRdb table, and some are missing; sequencing was by immunoSEQ multiplex PCR. The sample records some 180,000 clones, 81% being singletons. Input material: peripheral blood. Receptors originate from a woman in her thirties or forties with COVID-19, enrolled during active disease.

This clone was picked up a small number of times. The chain uses TRBV30 and TRBJ1-5; TRBD1 matches 8 bases. CDR1 is GTSNPN and CDR2 is SVGIG in the germline V gene (reference sequence). V was pared by 4 bases and J by 5 bases, with 13 bases of the junction left unmatched. The CDR3 extends over 16 amino acids. This CDR3 is CAWNKGGGQAHQPQHF. In nucleotides, the CDR3 is TGTGCCTGGAATAAAGGGGGGGGACAGGCCCATCAGCCCCAGCATTTT.

The table lists this clone with a count of one. The gene calls are TRBV3-1 (or the pseudogene TRBV3-2) and TRBJ2-7; D not certain. Germline CDR1 LGHDT, CDR2 YNNKEL (reference sequence). The CDR3 consists of 14 residues. V was pared by 3 bases and J by 3 bases, with 12 bases between. The CDR3, as DNA: TGTGCCAGCAGCCATCCGTCAAGCGTCTACGAGCAGTACTTC. This translates into CASSHPSSVYEQYF.